This TCR beta chain is from a study (TCRdb year 2016). Libraries were built with RT-PCR. Sequenced on an Illumina MiSeq. The raw public reads went through TCRdb reprocessing: fastp at Q25, MiXCR clone calling, in-frame beta chains kept. Rows are combined by CDR3 protein, so each entry shows the most common genes and DNA. The sample data list more than 550,000 distinct CDR3 sequences, and 13% to 15% of these were observed just once. The ten largest account for just over 3.5% of the sample. This clonotype was detected only a few times. The target of this receptor is not known. No much larger clone exists at a distance of one base, and base qualities are not known. The germline V gene (reference sequence) yields DFQATT for CDR1 and SNEGSKA for CDR2. The CDR3 sequence holds 15 residues, the cysteine and phenylalanine included. Only CDR3 DNA remains: 45 bases, in frame from the first base. V is cut back by 5 bases and J by 5 bases, with 11 bases in the junction unmatched.

The rearranged chain carries TRBV20-1 and TRBJ2-2; TRBD1 matches 7 bases in the middle. Sequenced material: memory CD4+ T cells from blood. The TCR comes from a female donor in good health, serving as a healthy control. The CDR3 in this case is CSAHDNRGPTGELFF. The sequence in DNA is TGCAGTGCTCACGATAACAGGGGTCCGACCGGGGAGCTGTTTTTT.